This TCR beta chain was documented in a study of beta chain features in type 1 diabetes. Investigators reverse transcribed all isolated RNA, so they sequenced expressed TCRB transcripts. Repertoires were generated with immunoSEQ multiplex PCR, while TCRdb's copy carries only in-frame clones and drops some. The table has fewer than 250,000 clones, 13% to 15% seen once. All sorted populations exceeded 95% purity. General study results and limits: Shorter TCRB CDR3s, moderately but significantly so, marked every one of the four CD4+ subsets in Type 1 diabetes patients. Insertions were fewer and deletions more numerous at VDJ junctions in type 1 diabetes patients.

CDR1 is KGHSH and CDR2 is LQKENI in the germline V gene. The CDR3 is 15 amino acids. V was trimmed by 6 bases and J by 7 bases, leaving 16 bases between them. The table lists this clone with a few counts. The target antigen is unknown. This receptor was obtained from a woman aged 40 to 50 in good health. Sequencing was done on a sample of naive CD4+ T cells from blood. This chain connects TRBV18 to TRBJ1-6; no clear D gene. The DNA for the CDR3 is TGTGCCAGCTCGTACGAGACTCGAGGGAATTCACCCCTCCACTTT. The encoded protein is CASSYETRGNSPLHF. Complete variable domain (other parts from reference TRBV18 and TRBJ1-6): NAGVMQNPRHLVRRRGQEARLRCSPMKGHSHVYWYRQLPEEGLKFMVYLQKENIIDESGMPKERFSAEFPKEGPSILRIQQVVRGDSAAYFCASSYETRGNSPLHFGNGTRLTVT.